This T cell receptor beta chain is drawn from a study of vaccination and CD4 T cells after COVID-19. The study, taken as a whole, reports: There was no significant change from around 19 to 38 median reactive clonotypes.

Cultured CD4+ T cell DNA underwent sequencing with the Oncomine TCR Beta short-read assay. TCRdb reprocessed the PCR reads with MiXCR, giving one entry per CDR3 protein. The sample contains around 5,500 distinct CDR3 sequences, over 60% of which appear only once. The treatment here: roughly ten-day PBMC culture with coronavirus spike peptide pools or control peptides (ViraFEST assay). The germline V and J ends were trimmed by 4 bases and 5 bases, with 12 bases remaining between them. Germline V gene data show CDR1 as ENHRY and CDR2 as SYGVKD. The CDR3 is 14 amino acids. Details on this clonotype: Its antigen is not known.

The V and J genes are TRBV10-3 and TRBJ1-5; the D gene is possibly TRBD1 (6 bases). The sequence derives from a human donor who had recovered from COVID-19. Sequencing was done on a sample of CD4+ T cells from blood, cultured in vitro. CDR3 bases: TGTGCCATCAGTGTCGCAGGGGACTATCAGCCCCAGCATTTT. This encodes CAISVAGDYQPQHF.